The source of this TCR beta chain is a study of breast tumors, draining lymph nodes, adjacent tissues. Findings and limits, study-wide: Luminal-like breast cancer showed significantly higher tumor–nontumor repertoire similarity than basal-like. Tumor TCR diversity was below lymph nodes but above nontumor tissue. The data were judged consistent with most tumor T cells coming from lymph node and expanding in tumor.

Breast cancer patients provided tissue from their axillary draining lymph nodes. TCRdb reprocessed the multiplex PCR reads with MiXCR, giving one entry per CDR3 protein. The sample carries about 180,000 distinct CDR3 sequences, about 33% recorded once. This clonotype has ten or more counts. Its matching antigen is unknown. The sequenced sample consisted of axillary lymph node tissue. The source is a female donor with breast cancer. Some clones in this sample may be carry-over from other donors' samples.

CDR3 sequence reads: CASSRTQETQYF. For the CDR3, the DNA is TGTGCCAGCAGTCGGACCCAAGAGACCCAGTACTTC. This chain links TRBV6-6 with TRBJ2-5, with D uncertain. The CDR3 consists of 12 residues. Germline CDR1 and CDR2: MNHNY and SVGAGI (reference sequence). Deletions cut 5 bases from V and 1 base from J, with 5 bases between.